The 30 T cell receptor beta chains in this list originate from one sample, sequenced in a study of fetal regulatory T cell absence and autoimmunity. Sequencing was performed with immunoSEQ multiplex PCR; in TCRdb, only in-frame clones are kept and a portion is missing. The data contain some 50,000 clones, about 80% of them seen just once; the ten biggest clones take up 0.4% to 0.45%. The source material was cord blood. These receptors all stem from a newborn boy with IPEX syndrome.

The chain is built from TRBV30 and TRBJ1-3; D unresolved. This CDR3 comprises 12 residues. V lost 6 bases to trimming and J lost 1 base, with 7 bases between them. Germline CDR1 GTSNPN, CDR2 SVGIG (reference sequence). CDR3 in amino acids: CACDRSGNTIYF. For the CDR3, the DNA is TGTGCCTGCGACCGATCTGGAAACACCATATATTTT.

The chain joins TRBV5-1 to TRBJ2-7; 7 bases are shared with TRBD1. Germline CDR1 reads SGHRS; CDR2 reads YFSETQ. CDR3 length: 13 residues. The junction had 2 bases not matched to a gene; V was cut back by 4 bases and J by 1 base. The CDR3 sequence is CASSTGQSYEQYF. The CDR3 DNA sequence: TGCGCCAGCAGCACGGGACAGTCCTACGAGCAGTACTTC.

This rearrangement joins TRBV30 to TRBJ2-6; D possibly corresponds to TRBD1 (6 bases). V was trimmed by 3 bases and J by 0 bases, leaving 12 bases between them. Germline V gene sequence: CDR1 GTSNPN, CDR2 SVGIG (reference sequence). This CDR3 contains 16 residues. CDR3 sequence: CAWRSHRVSGANVLTF. In nucleotides, the CDR3 is TGTGCCTGGAGATCTCACAGGGTCTCTGGGGCCAACGTCCTGACTTTC.

The chain has TRBV7-2 and TRBJ1-2; a weak D match, TRBD1 (6 bases). The CDR3 consists of 13 residues. Germline loops: CDR1 SGHTA, CDR2 FQGNSA. The ends were cut back, 0 bases at V and 6 bases at J, with 8 bases in the middle. The CDR3 here is CASSLAQGHGYTF. The CDR3 DNA follows: TGTGCCAGCAGCTTAGCCCAGGGGCATGGCTACACCTTC.

This chain uses TRBV6-5 with TRBJ2-2; D is unresolved. Trimming cost V 8 bases and J 3 bases, with 13 bases left between them. The germline V gene encodes CDR1 MNHEY and CDR2 SVGAGI. The CDR3 runs to 14 residues. The DNA for the CDR3 is TGTGCCAGCGGTCGAGACTCATACACCGGGGAGCTGTTTTTT. It is translated as CASGRDSYTGELFF.

The genes are TRBV5-1 and TRBJ2-3; 8 bases agree with TRBD1. The CDR3 is made up of 16 amino acids. The junction had 10 bases not matched to a gene; V was cut back by 2 bases and J by 5 bases. Germline V gene lookup returns CDR1 SGHRS and CDR2 YFSETQ. For the CDR3, the DNA is TGCGCCAGCAGCTTAGCCCCTGCAGGGGGCGGAGATACGCAGTATTTT. Protein sequence: CASSLAPAGGGDTQYF.

V usage is TRBV7-6 and J usage is TRBJ2-7, with D possibly TRBD1 on 5 matching bases. The germline CDR1 and CDR2 sequences are SGHVS and FNYEAQ. V dropped 2 bases and J dropped 0 bases, with 8 bases sitting between them. The CDR3 consists of 14 residues. This chain's CDR3 is CASSLTGSSYEQYF. CDR3 in DNA: TGTGCCAGCAGCTTAACAGGCTCCTCCTACGAGCAGTACTTC.

This rearrangement joins TRBV29-1 to TRBJ2-1, with a tentative D call TRBD1 (6 bases). The CDR3 consists of 18 residues. Germline lookup yields CDR1 SQVTM and CDR2 ANQGSEA. V lost 0 bases, J lost 6 bases, and 24 bases lay in between. CDR3 region: CSVEETDSQPPGTNEQFF. The CDR3 coding sequence is TGCAGCGTTGAAGAGACGGACAGCCAACCACCTGGAACCAATGAGCAGTTCTTC.

The J gene is TRBJ1-5, the V gene TRBV19; D ambiguous. V shed 5 bases and J shed 2 bases, with 16 bases lying between them. This CDR3 has 16 amino acids. Germline V gives CDR1 LNHDA, CDR2 SQIVND (reference sequence). This CDR3 reads CASSFSLGRGNQPQHF. The CDR3 DNA reads TGTGCCAGTAGTTTCTCCCTCGGGCGGGGCAATCAGCCCCAGCATTTT.

The CDR3 here is CASSREGQTKTQYF. CDR3 coding DNA: TGCGCCAGCAGCCGAGAGGGACAGACGAAGACCCAGTACTTC. The chain uses TRBV4-1 and TRBJ2-5; 7 nucleotides line up with TRBD1. Germline trimming cut 4 bases from V and 6 bases from J; bases unmatched to any gene: 8. In germline, CDR1 is MGHRA, CDR2 YSYEKL. The CDR3 has 14 amino acids.

The chain couples TRBV2 to TRBJ1-2, with a tentative D call TRBD1 (6 bases). The CDR3 length is 14 residues. Germline-derived CDR1 and CDR2 are SNHLY and FYNNEI. Trimming cost V 3 bases and J 4 bases, with 12 bases left between them. CDR3 sequence (DNA): TGTGCCAGCAGTGAGCAAACAGGGCTCTATGGCTACACCTTC. This sequence encodes CASSEQTGLYGYTF. Full variable domain (rest looked up from reference TRBV2 and TRBJ1-2): EPEVTQTPSHQVTQMGQEVILRCVPISNHLYFYWYRQILGQKVEFLVSFYNNEISEKSEIFDDQFSVERPDGSNFTLKIRSTKLEDSAMYFCASSEQTGLYGYTFGSGTRLTVV.

The rearrangement joins TRBV27 to TRBJ2-1; D may be TRBD2 (5 bases). The CDR3 extends over 14 amino acids. Trimming shortened V by 3 bases and J by 0 bases, and 6 bases separated the two germline ends. Germline V gives CDR1 MNHEY, CDR2 SMNVEV (reference sequence). In DNA, the CDR3 is TGTGCCAGCAGTTTCCGGGGCTCCTACAATGAGCAGTTCTTC. Its protein is CASSFRGSYNEQFF.

This clone was observed a few times. This sequence joins TRBV11-2 and TRBJ2-7; no clear D gene. Germline V lookup: CDR1 SGHAT, CDR2 FQNNGV. V shed 3 bases and J shed 2 bases, with 8 bases lying between them. The CDR3 is 13 residues long. The CDR3: CASSFRRAYEQYF. The CDR3 DNA follows: TGTGCCAGCAGCTTTAGACGAGCCTACGAGCAGTACTTC. Complete variable domain (other parts from reference TRBV11-2 and TRBJ2-7): EAGVAQSPRYKIIEKRQSVAFWCNPISGHATLYWYQQILGQGPKLLIQFQNNGVVDDSQLPKDRFSAERLKGVDSTLKIQPAKLEDSAVYLCASSFRRAYEQYFGPGTRLTVT.

This clone was observed a single time. The rearrangement links TRBV25-1 to TRBJ1-4, with D perhaps TRBD1 (6 bases). The CDR3 is 15 residues long. Looked up from germline, CDR1 is MGHDK and CDR2 is SYGVNS. V was pared by 4 bases and J by 8 bases, with 17 bases between. The CDR3 loop is CASSVPGALNEKLFF. The DNA of the CDR3 is TGTGCCAGCAGTGTCCCAGGGGCCCTAAACGAAAAACTGTTTTTT. Based on the CDR3 plus reference TRBV25-1 and TRBJ1-4, the full variable domain is EADIYQTPRYLVIGTGKKITLECSQTMGHDKMYWYQQDPGMELHLIHYSYGVNSTEKGDLSSESTVSRIRTEHFPLTLESARPSHTSQYLCASSVPGALNEKLFFGSGTQLSVL.

J is TRBJ2-7 and V is TRBV10-3; 10 positions match TRBD1. Germline CDR1 ENHRY, CDR2 SYGVKD. V shed 5 bases and J 5 bases; nucleotides not matched to a gene: 9. The CDR3 covers 15 residues. The CDR3 bases are TGTGCCATCAGTATATCGGGACAGGGGTCCCACGAGCAGTACTTC. Protein sequence: CAISISGQGSHEQYF.

The count of this clone is one. The rearrangement uses TRBV5-5 and TRBJ2-2, with D possibly matching TRBD1 (6 bases). Trimming removed 1 base from V and 5 bases from J, with 12 bases in between. The CDR3 spans 15 residues. Germline CDR1 reads SGHKS; CDR2 reads YYEKEE (reference sequence). The CDR3 nucleotides read TGTGCCAGCAGCTTGTCTGAAACAGGGACCGGGGAGCTGTTTTTT. It specifies CASSLSETGTGELFF.

In this sample, this clone turned up once. The rearrangement uses TRBV7-9 and TRBJ1-3; a possible D gene is TRBD1 (5 bases). This CDR3 is 14 amino acids long. V gave up 5 bases and J gave up 8 bases, with 16 bases separating them. Per the germline V gene, CDR1 is SEHNR and CDR2 is FQNEAQ (reference sequence). The CDR3 DNA reads as TGTGCCAGCAGCCTTAGGACACCGGGGGACACCATATATTTT. The encoded protein is CASSLRTPGDTIYF.

This clone was picked up one time. This chain uses TRBV5-1 with TRBJ2-2, with D maybe TRBD2 (6 bases). Germline V gene lookup returns CDR1 SGHRS and CDR2 YFSETQ. The CDR3 loop spans 18 amino acids. The V gene lost 1 base and the J gene lost 3 bases, with 19 bases spanning the gap. The CDR3 coding sequence is TGCGCCAGCAGCTTGCCTTGCGGAGGGAGGCAGGACACCGGGGAGCTGTTTTTT. Its translation: CASSLPCGGRQDTGELFF.

The rearrangement joins TRBV13 to TRBJ2-1, with D unclear. The CDR3 is made up of 13 amino acids. Germline values: CDR1 PRHDT, CDR2 FYEKMQ (reference sequence). V was trimmed by 4 bases and J by 6 bases, leaving 10 bases between them. Here the CDR3 reads CASSSSTLNEQFF. CDR3 DNA: TGTGCCAGCAGCTCGTCTACGCTCAATGAGCAGTTCTTC. The full variable domain, with the rest looked up from reference TRBV13 and TRBJ2-1, is AAGVIQSPRHLIKEKRETATLKCYPIPRHDTVYWYQQGPGQDPQFLISFYEKMQSDKGSIPDRFSAQQFSDYHSELNMSSLELGDSALYFCASSSSTLNEQFFGPGTRLTVL.

This sequence joins TRBV27 and TRBJ1-5; D is possibly TRBD1 (6 bases). Trimming took 2 bases from V and 6 from J, leaving 14 bases between them. The germline V gene encodes CDR1 MNHEY and CDR2 SMNVEV (reference sequence). This CDR3 has 15 amino acids. CDR3 region: CASSLGGGSSQPQHF. The CDR3 region has the DNA TGTGCCAGCAGTTTAGGAGGGGGGTCGAGTCAGCCCCAGCATTTT.

The gene calls are TRBV9 and TRBJ2-7; 12 bases align to TRBD2. V was clipped by 1 base and J by 6 bases; unmatched bases: 2. Germline CDR1 reads SGDLS; CDR2 reads YYNGEE. The CDR3 has 14 residues. The CDR3, as DNA: TGTGCCAGCAGCGTACGACTAGCGGGAGCCGAGCAGTACTTC. Its translation is CASSVRLAGAEQYF.

This rearrangement joins TRBV5-5 to TRBJ2-7; D perhaps matches TRBD1 (6 bases). The V gene's germline CDR1 is SGHKS and CDR2 YYEKEE (reference sequence). V was shortened by 0 bases and J by 0 bases, with 10 bases between the two germline ends. The CDR3 runs to 15 residues. The CDR3 loop is CASSLVDSLSYEQYF. The DNA of the CDR3 is TGTGCCAGCAGCTTGGTGGACAGTCTCTCCTACGAGCAGTACTTC.

The chain couples TRBV2 to TRBJ2-7; no clear D. The CDR3 loop spans 14 amino acids. The germline CDR1 and CDR2 sequences are SNHLY and FYNNEI. Trimming took off 2 bases at V and 0 bases at J, with 8 bases between the two ends. Here the CDR3 reads CASSEFKGSYEQYF. CDR3 nucleotides: TGTGCCAGCAGTGAATTTAAGGGCTCCTACGAGCAGTACTTC. Variable domain in full (rest from reference TRBV2 and TRBJ2-7): EPEVTQTPSHQVTQMGQEVILRCVPISNHLYFYWYRQILGQKVEFLVSFYNNEISEKSEIFDDQFSVERPDGSNFTLKIRSTKLEDSAMYFCASSEFKGSYEQYFGPGTRLTVT.

V gene TRBV6-1 combines with J gene TRBJ2-3; D gene unclear. The V end lost 3 bases, the J end lost 2 bases, and 6 bases lay between the germline ends. The CDR3 is 13 amino acids. The germline V gene has CDR1 MNHNS and CDR2 SASEGT. The CDR3 DNA follows: TGTGCCAGCAGTGAGGACCCCACAGATACGCAGTATTTT. Amino acid sequence: CASSEDPTDTQYF.

The table lists this clone with a few counts. This chain links TRBV6-5 with TRBJ1-2; maybe TRBD1 (5 bases). The V and J ends lost 6 bases and 0 bases respectively, with 14 bases between them. CDR3 length: 15 amino acids. The germline V gene has CDR1 MNHEY and CDR2 SVGAGI. The CDR3 sequence: CASRLSGGANYGYTF. For the CDR3, the DNA is TGTGCCAGCAGACTAAGCGGGGGAGCTAACTATGGCTACACCTTC.

V and J are TRBV5-1 and TRBJ2-1; 8 nucleotides agree with TRBD1. The length of the CDR3 is 16 residues. With V trimmed by 0 bases and J by 11 bases, 13 bases remained unmatched. Germline V gives CDR1 SGHRS, CDR2 YFSETQ. CDR3 DNA sequence: TGCGCCAGCAGCTTGGATCACGTGACAGGGGCCCTCAAGCAGTTCTTC. It encodes CASSLDHVTGALKQFF.

The chain links TRBV5-5 to TRBJ2-2, with D unclear. Trimming removed 0 bases from V and 7 bases from J, with 13 bases in between. The CDR3 is 15 residues long. Germline CDR1 is SGHKS and CDR2 is YYEKEE (reference sequence). In DNA, the CDR3 is TGTGCCAGCAGCTTGGGAGCCAAAATTTACGGGGAGCTGTTTTTT. Translation: CASSLGAKIYGELFF.

CDR3 in amino acids: CASSSGGETQYF. CDR3 coding DNA: TGTGCCAGCAGTAGCGGGGGGGAGACCCAGTACTTC. J is TRBJ2-5 and V is TRBV25-1; 9 bases are a match to TRBD2. J was trimmed by 5 bases and V by 5 bases; bases with no gene match: 0. CDR3 length equals 12 residues. CDR1 is MGHDK and CDR2 is SYGVNS in the germline V gene.

A few counts support this clone. The chain links TRBV6-1 to TRBJ1-2; D not resolved. Germline V gene lookup returns CDR1 MNHNS and CDR2 SASEGT. The CDR3 covers 15 residues. V was shortened by 2 bases and J by 2 bases, with 12 bases between the two germline ends. CDR3 amino acids: CASSELAKTNYGYTF. The CDR3 DNA sequence: TGTGCCAGCAGTGAACTTGCAAAGACCAACTATGGCTACACCTTC.

The chain recombines TRBV6-5 with TRBJ1-2; 8 positions match TRBD1. CDR3 length equals 14 residues. CDR1 is MNHEY and CDR2 is SVGAGI in the germline V gene. V shed 5 bases, J shed 10 bases, and the junction held 12 bases outside the gene matches. The CDR3: CASSQISGGRDYTF. The CDR3, as DNA: TGTGCCAGCAGTCAAATCTCAGGGGGCCGCGACTACACCTTC.